Listed here are 24 T cell receptor beta chains from one sample, sequenced in a study of Ad26.COV2.S vaccination and SARS-CoV-2 variants. The data were produced by immunoSEQ multiplex PCR, yet TCRdb's version contains in-frame clones alone and is incomplete. The table shows roughly 150,000 clones, with roughly 89% occurring only once. Sequencing was performed on peripheral blood, taken after recovery from COVID-19. Receptor source: a human donor who had recovered from COVID-19.

The chain uses TRBV7-9 and TRBJ2-1; D is unresolved. V shed 1 base and J shed 4 bases, with 5 bases lying between them. The CDR3 has 13 amino acids. Germline V lookup: CDR1 SEHNR, CDR2 FQNEAQ (reference sequence). DNA for the CDR3: TGTGCCAGCAGCTTAGACAGTTACAATGAGCAGTTCTTC. This sequence encodes CASSLDSYNEQFF.

The rearrangement links TRBV19 to TRBJ2-1; D unresolved. The germline CDR1 and CDR2 sequences are LNHDA and SQIVND (reference sequence). V lost 3 bases and J lost 5, with 8 bases in between. This CDR3 is built from 13 residues. As DNA, the CDR3 is TGTGCCAGTAGTATCGGCGCGGACAATGAGCAGTTCTTC. This encodes CASSIGADNEQFF.

This chain connects TRBV5-4 to TRBJ2-5, with 7 bases that match TRBD1. The germline CDR1 and CDR2 sequences are SGHNT and YYREEE (reference sequence). V gave up 0 bases and J gave up 4 bases; unmatched junction bases: 9. The CDR3 totals 16 residues. The CDR3, as DNA: TGTGCCAGCAGCTTGGCGAGTCAGGGGGTAGGAGAGACCCAGTACTTC. This translates into CASSLASQGVGETQYF.

This clone was seen once. This rearrangement joins TRBV28 to TRBJ1-5; possibly TRBD1 for D (5 bases). CDR1 is MDHEN and CDR2 is SYDVKM in the germline V gene. The V end was cut by 5 bases, the J end by 4 bases, with 15 bases between. The CDR3 sequence is 15 residues long. Here the CDR3 reads CASSLGGSGNQPQHF. CDR3 sequence (DNA): TGTGCCAGCAGTCTGGGCGGGTCAGGGAATCAGCCCCAGCATTTT.

The chain combines TRBV2 with TRBJ1-2, with D possibly matching TRBD1 (6 bases). The CDR3 is 13 residues long. CDR1 and CDR2 (germline): SNHLY, FYNNEI. V was pared by 6 bases and J by 7 bases, with 15 bases between. The chain's CDR3 is CASRKNREVGYTF. The CDR3 DNA reads as TGTGCCAGCAGGAAAAACAGGGAGGTTGGCTACACCTTC.

The chain links TRBV29-1 to TRBJ1-1; D unclear. Trimming left V 8 bases short and J 1 base short, with 8 bases between. Germline V CDR1 and CDR2: SQVTM, ANQGSEA. This CDR3 is 11 amino acids long. The CDR3 protein is CSYSGNTEAFF. Written as DNA, the CDR3 is TGCAGCTACAGTGGGAACACTGAAGCTTTCTTT.

The V call is TRBV2, the J call TRBJ2-1; 7 nucleotides match TRBD2. Germline V gene lookup returns CDR1 SNHLY and CDR2 FYNNEI. Unmatched junction bases numbered 8, after V lost 4 bases and J lost 8 bases. The CDR3 covers 14 residues. The CDR3: CASSGQGGGDEQFF. The CDR3 region has the DNA TGTGCCAGCAGTGGTCAGGGCGGGGGAGATGAGCAGTTCTTC.

The rearrangement joins TRBV6-5 to TRBJ1-6; tentatively, D is TRBD1 (6 bases). This CDR3 contains 14 residues. Trimming took off 6 bases at V and 6 bases at J, with 12 bases between the two ends. CDR1 is MNHEY, CDR2 SVGAGI, per germline. This chain's CDR3 is CASSLDRRNSPLHF. In DNA form, the CDR3 reads TGTGCCAGCAGCCTTGACAGGCGTAATTCACCCCTCCACTTT.

The rearrangement links TRBV7-6 to TRBJ2-1; D remains ambiguous. Germline V lookup: CDR1 SGHVS, CDR2 FNYEAQ. V gave up 4 bases and J gave up 6 bases, with 16 bases separating them. The length of the CDR3 is 15 residues. The chain's CDR3 is CASSSLEPNGNEQFF. CDR3 in DNA: TGTGCCAGCAGCTCATTGGAACCTAATGGCAATGAGCAGTTCTTC.

The chain carries TRBV28 and TRBJ2-7; unclear D gene. This CDR3 has 14 amino acids. Germline V gene data show CDR1 as MDHEN and CDR2 as SYDVKM. With 5 bases removed from V and 3 bases from J, the gap between germline ends came to 14 bases. CDR3 sequence reads: CASSLTTTVYEQYF. CDR3 DNA: TGTGCCAGCAGTCTTACAACGACGGTCTACGAGCAGTACTTC.

In its sample, this clone was seen once. J is TRBJ2-1 and V is TRBV12-3 or TRBV12-4; possibly TRBD1 for D (6 bases). The CDR3 length is 12 residues. V lost 6 bases, J lost 6 bases, and 9 bases lay in between. Here the CDR3 reads CASRRTVNEQFF. The CDR3 DNA follows: TGTGCCAGCAGACGGACAGTCAATGAGCAGTTCTTC.

The V and J genes are TRBV7-6 and TRBJ1-3; perhaps TRBD1 as D (5 bases). The CDR3 has 15 residues. The V end was cut by 5 bases, the J end by 5 bases, with 16 bases between. Germline V CDR1 and CDR2: SGHVS, FNYEAQ. The chain's CDR3 is CASSQGHLERNTIYF. The CDR3 DNA follows: TGTGCCAGCAGCCAAGGACACCTCGAAAGAAACACCATATATTTT.

This clone was counted once. The CDR3 reads CASSYSSVTGANVLTF. In DNA, the CDR3 is TGTGCCAGCAGTTACTCGTCCGTTACTGGGGCCAACGTCCTGACTTTC. The rearrangement uses TRBV6-5 and TRBJ2-6; no reliable D call. The germline CDR1 and CDR2 sequences are MNHEY and SVGAGI. Trimming cost V 0 bases and J 2 bases, with 8 bases left between them. This CDR3 comprises 16 residues.

Remarks on this clone: This specimen includes other DNA sequences encoding the same CDR3. The genes are TRBV19 and TRBJ1-5, with 7 bases aligning to TRBD1. CDR1 and CDR2 from the germline V gene are LNHDA and SQIVND (reference sequence). CDR3 length: 15 amino acids. After removal of 5 bases from V and 5 bases from J, the junction contained 9 bases not matched to a gene. The CDR3 bases are TGTGCCAGTAGTCCTACCGGGACAGTCTATCAGCCCCAGCATTTT. This encodes CASSPTGTVYQPQHF.

The chain links TRBV5-1 to TRBJ2-2; D possibly corresponds to TRBD1 (6 bases). Germline-derived CDR1 and CDR2 are SGHRS and YFSETQ. The CDR3 loop spans 15 amino acids. The V end lost 2 bases, the J end lost 4 bases, and 12 bases lay between the germline ends. The CDR3 sequence: CASSFRDIRTGELFF. DNA for the CDR3: TGCGCCAGCAGCTTCCGGGACATACGCACCGGGGAGCTGTTTTTT.

The V gene is TRBV6-5, the J gene TRBJ1-3; 7 bases are a match to TRBD1. This CDR3 is built from 14 residues. In germline, CDR1 is MNHEY, CDR2 SVGAGI. Trimming took 5 bases from V and 4 from J; bases not matched to a gene: 5. CDR3 residues: CASSRGQPGNTIYF. The CDR3 nucleotides read TGTGCCAGCAGTCGGGGACAGCCAGGAAACACCATATATTTT.

This chain links TRBV30 with TRBJ2-4, with D possibly called TRBD1 or TRBD2 (5 bases each). The length of the CDR3 is 13 residues. V was cut by 5 bases and J by 7 bases, with 15 bases left in between. The germline CDR1 and CDR2 sequences are GTSNPN and SVGIG (reference sequence). The CDR3 loop reads CAWDQGGGNIQYF. The DNA for the CDR3 is TGTGCCTGGGACCAGGGTGGAGGCAACATTCAGTACTTC.

The genes are TRBV7-2 and TRBJ1-3, with TRBD1 matching 7 bases. Germline V CDR1 and CDR2: SGHTA, FQGNSA. The CDR3 has 15 residues. V lost 1 base to trimming and J lost 2 bases; unmatched junction nucleotides: 2. CDR3 bases: TGTGCCAGCAGCTTAGGACAGGGCACTGGAAACACCATATATTTT. Translation: CASSLGQGTGNTIYF.

The rearrangement links TRBV5-6 to TRBJ2-7; TRBD2 matches at 10 bases. V gave up 0 bases and J gave up 4 bases; unmatched junction bases: 4. CDR3 length equals 15 residues. Germline loops: CDR1 SGHDT, CDR2 YYEEEE. This CDR3 is CASSLAASGGYEQYF. CDR3 nucleotides: TGTGCCAGCAGCTTGGCGGCTAGCGGGGGTTACGAGCAGTACTTC.

As DNA, the CDR3 is TGCGCCAGCAGCCAAGATCGGGGGGGGCACTCCTACGAGCAGTACTTC. It yields the protein CASSQDRGGHSYEQYF. The chain joins TRBV4-3 to TRBJ2-7; the match to TRBD2 covers 8 bases. The CDR3 consists of 16 residues. The V and J ends lost 0 bases and 0 bases, in that order; junction bases with no gene match: 4. Germline CDR1 is LGHNA and CDR2 is YSLEER.

V and J are TRBV5-1 and TRBJ2-7; no firm D call. Germline V lookup: CDR1 SGHRS, CDR2 YFSETQ. V shed 4 bases and J shed 3 bases, with 14 bases lying between them. The CDR3 is 14 residues long. The CDR3 sequence: CASSDRAAGYEQYF. The CDR3 bases are TGCGCCAGCAGCGACCGGGCCGCTGGCTACGAGCAGTACTTC.

The chain recombines TRBV9 with TRBJ2-1; D gene unclear. V dropped 4 bases and J dropped 6 bases, with 8 bases sitting between them. This CDR3 comprises 12 residues. The germline V gene has CDR1 SGDLS and CDR2 YYNGEE. The CDR3 loop is CASSRRTNEQFF. The CDR3 DNA follows: TGTGCCAGCAGCCGGCGTACCAATGAGCAGTTCTTC.

The rearrangement links TRBV5-8 to TRBJ1-5; maybe TRBD1 (6 bases). Trimming pared 2 bases from V and 0 bases from J, leaving 9 bases between. This CDR3 has 15 amino acids. Germline lookup yields CDR1 SGHTS and CDR2 YDEGEE. The CDR3 DNA reads TGTGCCAGCAGCTTACAGGGTTTTAGCAATCAGCCCCAGCATTTT. It codes for CASSLQGFSNQPQHF.

The V and J genes are TRBV30 and TRBJ2-7; 12 bases match TRBD1. The V gene's germline CDR1 is GTSNPN and CDR2 SVGIG (reference sequence). The ends lost 7 bases at V and 6 bases at J; junction bases unmatched: 10. The CDR3 extends over 14 amino acids. The CDR3, as DNA: TGTGCCTACTCTGGCGGGACAGGGGGCCCCGAGCAGTACTTC. As protein: CAYSGGTGGPEQYF.